Listed here are 29 T cell receptor beta chains from one sample, sequenced in a study of blood T cell repertoires in COVID-19. TCRdb keeps only in-frame clones here, not all; method: immunoSEQ multiplex PCR. The sample shows more than 75,000 clones, roughly 90% of them seen only once. Sequencing used peripheral blood. The source is a man aged 50-59 years with COVID-19, enrolled during active disease.

The chain joins TRBV2 to TRBJ2-3; the D gene is possibly TRBD1 (6 bases). V lost 6 bases and J 0 bases, leaving 16 bases between the germline ends. The CDR3 spans 16 residues. The V gene's germline CDR1 is SNHLY and CDR2 FYNNEI. Here the CDR3 reads CASSGQQISSTDTQYF. CDR3 nucleotide sequence: TGTGCCAGCAGCGGACAGCAAATATCTAGCACAGATACGCAGTATTTT.

This clone was detected only a few times. The V gene is TRBV10-3, the J gene TRBJ1-2, with 8 bases that match TRBD1. Germline CDR1 ENHRY, CDR2 SYGVKD. The CDR3 covers 16 residues. The junction had 14 bases not matched to a gene; V was cut back by 3 bases and J by 8 bases. CDR3 nucleotides: TGTGCCATCAGTGACCATTGGGACAGGCCCGGGTCAGGCTACACCTTC. Protein product: CAISDHWDRPGSGYTF.

This chain joins TRBV4-2 and TRBJ2-2, with 8 bases matching TRBD2. The CDR3 consists of 17 residues. The V gene's germline CDR1 is LGHNA and CDR2 YNFKEQ. The V segment lost 2 bases and the J segment 2 bases; nucleotides outside the gene matches: 7. The CDR3 here is CASSQLGRGANTGELFF. The CDR3 nucleotides are TGTGCCAGCAGCCAATTAGGGCGGGGGGCAAACACCGGGGAGCTGTTTTTT.

This chain links TRBV6-5 with TRBJ1-6, with unresolved D. The CDR3 has 13 residues. Germline CDR1 reads MNHEY; CDR2 reads SVGAGI. The ends were cut back, 11 bases at V and 7 bases at J, with 15 bases in the middle. In nucleotides, the CDR3 is TGTGCCCACCGAGTACTCTCCAATTCACCCCTCCACTTT. Its protein product is CAHRVLSNSPLHF.

Here the CDR3 DNA reads TGTGCCAGCAGCCCGGGTTCTAGCGGGGGTGACGAGCAGTACTTC. It translates to CASSPGSSGGDEQYF. The J gene is TRBJ2-7, the V gene TRBV5-4; 10 bases are shared with TRBD2. Germline V gene sequence: CDR1 SGHNT, CDR2 YYREEE (reference sequence). This CDR3 is built from 15 residues. With V trimmed by 4 bases and J by 5 bases, 9 bases remained unmatched.

The chain joins TRBV5-1 to TRBJ2-1; tentatively, D is TRBD1 (6 bases). The CDR3 spans 16 residues. V was cut by 0 bases and J by 5 bases, with 15 bases left in between. Germline V gene lookup returns CDR1 SGHRS and CDR2 YFSETQ. The DNA of the CDR3 is TGCGCCAGCAGCTTGGGGCTGGGGACAACTGACAATGAGCAGTTCTTC. It codes for CASSLGLGTTDNEQFF.

The table lists this clone with a count of one. J is TRBJ1-2 and V is TRBV29-1, with D tentatively TRBD1 (6 bases). Trimming pared 5 bases from V and 4 bases from J, leaving 17 bases between. CDR1 and CDR2 from the germline V gene are SQVTM and ANQGSEA. The CDR3 length is 14 residues. The CDR3 sequence is CSVTKQGVGYGYTF. As DNA, the CDR3 is TGCAGCGTTACCAAACAGGGTGTTGGCTATGGCTACACCTTC.

This chain joins TRBV3-1 (or the pseudogene TRBV3-2) and TRBJ1-2, with D possibly TRBD1 on 6 matching bases. Germline V gene sequence: CDR1 LGHDT, CDR2 YNNKEL (reference sequence). The CDR3 covers 18 residues. Trimming took 1 base from V and 1 from J, leaving 19 bases between them. The CDR3 protein is CASSQVLLHRANNYGYTF. The CDR3 DNA is TGTGCCAGCAGCCAAGTCCTTTTGCACAGGGCTAATAACTATGGCTACACCTTC.

This chain connects TRBV7-9 to TRBJ2-7; TRBD1 is a possible D gene (5 bases). This CDR3 contains 12 residues. Trimming took off 5 bases at V and 7 bases at J, with 12 bases between the two ends. Germline V gene sequence: CDR1 SEHNR, CDR2 FQNEAQ (reference sequence). CDR3 DNA: TGTGCCAGCAGCCACATGGGGCCTGAGCAGTACTTC. Amino acid sequence: CASSHMGPEQYF.

The chain combines TRBV9 with TRBJ2-1; 7 nucleotides line up with TRBD2. This CDR3 region has 15 residues. The germline gives CDR1 SGDLS, CDR2 YYNGEE. V dropped 0 bases and J dropped 4; count of bases not matched to a gene: 4. CDR3 residues: CASSVAGGGYNEQFF. The CDR3 nucleotides are TGTGCCAGCAGCGTAGCGGGCGGGGGTTACAATGAGCAGTTCTTC.

This clone was picked up one time. The rearrangement uses TRBV7-9 and TRBJ1-5; 10 nucleotides match TRBD1. This CDR3 region has 13 residues. Germline CDR1 and CDR2: SEHNR and FQNEAQ (reference sequence). With 8 bases clipped from V and 4 bases from J, the junction kept 2 bases outside the gene matches. The CDR3 protein is CASAGQGNQPQHF. The CDR3 DNA sequence: TGTGCCAGCGCGGGACAGGGGAATCAGCCCCAGCATTTT.

J is TRBJ2-2 and V is TRBV30, with D unclear. V was cut by 3 bases and J by 6 bases, with 8 bases left in between. Per the germline V gene, CDR1 is GTSNPN and CDR2 is SVGIG (reference sequence). The CDR3 totals 12 residues. CDR3 sequence (DNA): TGTGCCTGGAGCCTAAGCGCCGGGGAGCTGTTTTTT. Protein: CAWSLSAGELFF. The full variable domain, rest sourced from reference TRBV30 and TRBJ2-2, is SQTIHQWPATLVQPVGSPLSLECTVEGTSNPNLYWYRQAAGRGLQLLFYSVGIGQISSEVPQNLSASRPQDRQFILSSKKLLLSDSGFYLCAWSLSAGELFFGEGSRLTVL.

Here the CDR3 DNA reads TGTGCCAGCAGCTTGATTGCGGCAAACTATGGCTACACCTTC. This codes for CASSLIAANYGYTF. V and J are TRBV7-9 and TRBJ1-2; unclear D gene. Germline V CDR1 and CDR2: SEHNR, FQNEAQ (reference sequence). V was trimmed by 3 bases and J by 2 bases, leaving 10 bases between them. The CDR3 totals 14 residues.

The chain combines TRBV9 with TRBJ2-2; 12 bases align to TRBD2. The V and J ends lost 4 bases and 1 base, in that order; junction bases with no gene match: 5. The CDR3 sequence is 17 residues long. CDR1 and CDR2 from the germline V gene are SGDLS and YYNGEE. In DNA form, the CDR3 reads TGTGCCAGCAGCCTTCGACTAGCGGGGGAGAACACCGGGGAGCTGTTTTTT. Translating it yields CASSLRLAGENTGELFF.

The chain links TRBV7-9 to TRBJ2-6; D is ambiguous. Trimming took off 1 base at V and 0 bases at J, with 4 bases between the two ends. The CDR3 is made up of 15 amino acids. The germline V gene has CDR1 SEHNR and CDR2 FQNEAQ (reference sequence). In nucleotides, the CDR3 is TGTGCCAGCAGCTTAGGGCACTCTGGGGCCAACGTCCTGACTTTC. This codes for CASSLGHSGANVLTF.

The J gene is TRBJ2-1, the V gene TRBV6-2 or TRBV6-3; 9 bases align to TRBD2. This CDR3 spans 14 amino acids. Germline V gives CDR1 MNHEY, CDR2 SVGEGT. V lost 5 bases to trimming and J lost 8 bases; unmatched junction nucleotides: 7. The CDR3: CASSRLAEYYEQFF. In DNA form, the CDR3 reads TGTGCCAGCAGTCGACTAGCGGAGTATTATGAGCAGTTCTTC.

CDR3 sequence reads: CSASSQVFISYNEQFF. The CDR3 DNA sequence: TGCAGTGCTAGTTCGCAGGTCTTTATCTCCTACAATGAGCAGTTCTTC. The rearrangement links TRBV20-1 to TRBJ2-1; no reliable D call. The germline gives CDR1 DFQATT, CDR2 SNEGSKA (reference sequence). This CDR3 is 16 amino acids long. Trimming removed 3 bases at V and 0 bases at J, with 15 bases between.

Here the CDR3 reads CASSSFRLAVNTGELFF. The DNA for the CDR3 is TGTGCCAGCAGCTCCTTTAGACTAGCTGTGAACACCGGGGAGCTGTTTTTT. The chain links TRBV5-6 to TRBJ2-2; 7 bases align to TRBD2. Germline loops: CDR1 SGHDT, CDR2 YYEEEE. Unmatched junction bases numbered 9, after V lost 3 bases and J lost 1 base. This CDR3 has 17 amino acids.

This chain connects TRBV2 to TRBJ1-5, with D possibly being TRBD1 (5 bases). The V gene lost 8 bases and the J gene lost 4 bases, with 12 bases spanning the gap. The V gene's germline CDR1 is SNHLY and CDR2 FYNNEI. The CDR3 contains 13 residues. CDR3 DNA: TGTGCCAGCCAGGTTGGGGGGAATCAGCCCCAGCATTTT. Its translation: CASQVGGNQPQHF. The variable domain in full, completed from reference TRBV2 and TRBJ1-5, reads EPEVTQTPSHQVTQMGQEVILRCVPISNHLYFYWYRQILGQKVEFLVSFYNNEISEKSEIFDDQFSVERPDGSNFTLKIRSTKLEDSAMYFCASQVGGNQPQHFGDGTRLSIL.

The chain combines TRBV9 with TRBJ2-7, with unresolved D. The V gene's germline CDR1 is SGDLS and CDR2 YYNGEE. Trimming stripped 4 bases from V and 1 base from J, with 18 bases between. The CDR3 runs to 16 residues. CDR3 bases: TGTGCCAGCAGCCCCCGCCTGTGGCAGGCGTCCTACGAGCAGTACTTC. Translation gives CASSPRLWQASYEQYF.

The chain employs TRBV28 and TRBJ1-1; the match to TRBD1 covers 7 bases. V lost 4 bases to trimming and J lost 4 bases; unmatched junction nucleotides: 3. Germline lookup yields CDR1 MDHEN and CDR2 SYDVKM. This CDR3 is built from 13 residues. This chain's CDR3 is CASSSTGVTEAFF. The DNA of the CDR3 is TGTGCCAGCAGTTCCACAGGGGTCACTGAAGCTTTCTTT. The whole variable domain, remainder taken from reference TRBV28 and TRBJ1-1, is DVKVTQSSRYLVKRTGEKVFLECVQDMDHENMFWYRQDPGLGLRLIYFSYDVKMKEKGDIPEGYSVSREKKERFSLILESASTNQTSMYLCASSSTGVTEAFFGQGTRLTVV.

This clone was seen only a few times. The genes are TRBV4-3 and TRBJ2-7; 14 bases map to TRBD2. Trimming cost V 4 bases and J 2 bases; bases outside gene matches: 1. Germline V gene lookup returns CDR1 LGHNA and CDR2 YSLEER. The CDR3 has 15 amino acids. CDR3 DNA: TGCGCCAGCAGCCTGGGACTAGCGGGGGCCTACGAGCAGTACTTC. It specifies CASSLGLAGAYEQYF.

CDR3 in amino acids: CSVRTGKDTEAFF. The CDR3 region has the DNA TGCAGCGTACGCACAGGGAAGGACACTGAAGCTTTCTTT. V is TRBV29-1 and J is TRBJ1-1; tentative D call: TRBD1 (6 bases). Per the germline V gene, CDR1 is SQVTM and CDR2 is ANQGSEA. This CDR3 region has 13 residues. V lost 6 bases, J lost 3 bases, and 14 bases lay in between.

The rearrangement joins TRBV4-2 to TRBJ1-4; TRBD1 matches at 9 bases. The CDR3 sequence is 18 residues long. The J segment lost 7 bases and the V segment lost 3 bases, leaving 15 bases of the junction unmatched. Germline V CDR1 and CDR2: LGHNA, YNFKEQ. CDR3 in amino acids: CASSQVNLGQGGSEKLFF. The CDR3 nucleotides read TGTGCCAGCAGCCAGGTTAATCTGGGACAGGGAGGAAGTGAAAAACTGTTTTTT.

CDR3 bases: TGTGCCAGCAGTGAATCGTTTCCCACTGAAGCTTTCTTT. As protein: CASSESFPTEAFF. This sequence joins TRBV25-1 and TRBJ1-1; D gene unclear. The CDR3 runs to 13 residues. Germline V lookup: CDR1 MGHDK, CDR2 SYGVNS. Trimming shortened V by 1 base and J by 4 bases, and 7 bases separated the two germline ends.

The chain employs TRBV7-8 and TRBJ2-1; 11 bases align to TRBD2. Germline CDR1 is SGHVS and CDR2 is FQNEAQ. CDR3 size: 14 residues. Trimming removed 5 bases from V and 6 bases from J; junction bases left unmatched: 3. This chain's CDR3 is CASSPGLAGNEQFF. The CDR3 nucleotides are TGTGCCAGCAGCCCCGGACTAGCGGGCAATGAGCAGTTCTTC.

This chain connects TRBV27 to TRBJ2-5; a weak D match, TRBD1 (5 bases). The V end lost 2 bases, the J end lost 5 bases, and 9 bases lay between the germline ends. The CDR3 is made up of 13 amino acids. CDR1 MNHEY and CDR2 SMNVEV come from the germline V gene (reference sequence). The CDR3 DNA follows: TGTGCCAGCAGTTTAAACGCAGGGGAGACCCAGTACTTC. Its translation is CASSLNAGETQYF.

The chain uses TRBV12-3 or TRBV12-4 and TRBJ1-5; perhaps TRBD1 as D (6 bases). V lost 2 bases and J 5 bases, leaving 7 bases between the germline ends. The CDR3 loop spans 13 amino acids. The DNA for the CDR3 is TGTGCCAGCAGTTTACAGGGGCATCAGCCCCAGCATTTT. Its protein product is CASSLQGHQPQHF.

This rearrangement joins TRBV5-1 to TRBJ1-4; perhaps TRBD1 as D (5 bases). Germline lookup yields CDR1 SGHRS and CDR2 YFSETQ. The V end was cut by 4 bases, the J end by 7 bases, with 17 bases between. This CDR3 has 15 amino acids. The CDR3 DNA is TGCGCCAGCAGCGATGGACACGGCGGTGGTGAAAAACTGTTTTTT. Translated: CASSDGHGGGEKLFF.